This T cell receptor beta chain is drawn from a study of shared clonotypes between healthy human individuals (dated by TCRdb to 2018 to 2021). Context from the whole study: Two women and three men aged 18 to 49 years were included in the cohort. Per donor, leukapheresis produced somewhere between about 0.94 and 9 billion PBMCs. To increase sequencing depth and limit assay-specific biases, TCR repertoire library preparation and sequencing were carried out by different laboratories using diverse techniques. To estimate repertoire size and how much clonotypes are shared between individuals, the study performed deep sequencing of blood TCR repertoires from roughly five healthy adults. Per donor, three plates each were used for CD4 naive and CD4 memory, two for CD8 naive, and one for CD8 memory.

What the research found in general, with its limitations: The small number of donors limited the genetic and exposure-history diversity represented. Rarefaction of sorted-subset datasets indicated incomplete sequencing despite the large sequencing depth. When a handful of donors were compared, the shared fraction of clonotypes was 5% to 6.5% for naive CD4, about 4% for naive CD8, 2.3% for memory CD4, and 0.4% for memory CD8. Estimated clonotype richness was generally larger for naive than for memory subsets. Sampling was restricted to blood, and TCR repertoires in tissues likely differ from the TCR repertoires found in blood. Pairwise subsampling indicated that sequencing depth was expected to affect the degree of clonotype sharing among donors. Compared with non-shared clonotypes, the clonotypes found in all four sorted-subset donors had higher generation probabilities.

TCR CDR3 regions were amplified from genomic DNA by multiplex PCR using the deep immunoSEQ assay. Extracted genomic DNA from each cell subset was distributed evenly across all wells of several immunoSEQ 96-well plates, and each plate was treated as a replicate. For sorted subsets, about 200 ng genomic DNA, equal to 25,000 to 35,000 T cell genomes, was loaded into each replicate PCR. Purified libraries were measured with a Qubit 3.0 fluorometer, size-checked on a Bioanalyzer 2100, and measured again with the KAPA Library Quantification kit. A separate single-read 150-cycle Illumina NextSeq 550 flow cell was used to sequence each immunoSEQ 96-well plate. The paper's data handling went like this. Because only junctional sequences without quality scores were contained in the immunoSEQ output, filtering matching that applied to full-length reads could not be performed. To assign V/J genes and CDR3, sequences were annotated using PyIR, a Python wrapper for IgBLAST v1.9, with IMGT germline references. Reads with weak V/J assignments (E-value above 1e-6), missing CDR3, stop codons, out-of-frame junctions, or ambiguous translated residues were removed. A V3J clonotype was defined by an identical inferred V gene, J gene, and CDR3 amino acid sequence. To compute the percentage overlap between repertoires, the number of shared unique clonotypes was divided by the size of the smaller repertoire. Three approaches were used to assess repertoire richness: RTK rarefaction, the Chao1 estimator, and Recon v2.1 estimates of unobserved clonotypes. OLGA was used to compute generation probabilities for all TCRbeta clonotypes that the gDNA method yielded from a handful of donors. As stored in TCRdb, this immuneACCESS dataset retains in-frame rearrangements with V and J assigned. A fraction of the clones does not appear; measured against another copy, unresolved V genes explain less than half of the discrepancy, and the remainder lacks a known reason. Clonal size and the V and J genes are those of that table, whereas D and trimming came from the DNA. This sample comprises hundreds of thousands of clones, approximately 95% of them detected only once. About 0.11% of the sample is in the top ten clones.

CD8 naive samples consisted of CD45RO-negative cells that were positively selected for CCR7, yielding a CD45RA+CCR7+ population without TemRA cells. Donors were healthy HIV-negative adults with no recently reported acute infections or vaccinations. Every donor was a Caucasian adult living in Nashville, Tennessee, USA. Blood was collected by leukapheresis, and PBMCs were isolated by Ficoll-Histopaque density gradient centrifugation and then cryopreserved in liquid nitrogen vapor phase. Analytical flow cytometry was used to check the purity and quantity of each magnetically sorted T cell population. Each sorted fraction had its genomic DNA isolated and then quantified by UV absorbance on a Nanodrop 2000c. A word on this clone: What this receptor recognizes is not known. Within one base of it there is no much larger clone, and no base qualities were kept.

The clonotype was recovered from a woman aged 30 to 39 in good health. Input material: naive CD8+ T cells sorted from blood. In the paper's terms, the cell subset or site label means: CD45RA+CCR7+.

The sequenced DNA is TGTGCCAGCAGCTTAGGGGAAGGTTTGAGCACTGAAGCTTTCTTT. This encodes CASSLGEGLSTEAFF. The V and J genes are TRBV7-9 and TRBJ1-1; there is no confident call for the D gene. Looking up the germline V gene (reference sequence) yields CDR1 SEHNR and CDR2 FQNEAQ. Counted from cysteine to phenylalanine, this CDR3 has 15 amino acids. The read is trimmed to its CDR3 DNA, 45 bases read in frame from base 1. The germline ends are 13 bases apart after V is trimmed by 1 base and J by 4 bases.